The clone carrying this T cell receptor beta chain was counted at least ten times. Its target is not known. Each CDR3 protein gets one entry after TCRdb re-called the 5' RACE reads with MiXCR. The sample holds 750,000 to 950,000 distinct CDR3 sequences, 9% to 15% seen once. These data come from a study of identical twins. The study, taken as a whole, reports: With abundant cord blood beta clonotypes, insertions were fewer; memory repertoires showed no such pattern.

The CDR3 sequence is 12 residues long. Germline V gene data show CDR1 as MNHEY and CDR2 as SMNVEV (reference sequence). V was trimmed by 1 base and J by 8 bases, leaving 6 bases between them. Healthy Caucasian individuals made up all the donors. These data are also associated with another study on yellow fever vaccine responses in identical twins.

The chain recombines TRBV27 with TRBJ2-1; the D gene is possibly TRBD2 (6 bases). The receptor was derived from a woman younger than 30 in good health. The sequenced sample consisted of PBMCs. The CDR3 protein is CASSLWGDEQFF. In DNA, the CDR3 is TGTGCCAGCAGTTTATGGGGGGATGAGCAGTTCTTC.